Each of the 18 T cell receptor beta chains below was sequenced from the same sample in a study of cytomegalovirus exposure and HLA in healthy donors. TCRdb keeps only in-frame clones here, not all; method: immunoSEQ multiplex PCR. The data show a few hundred thousand clones, around 80% seen once. What was sequenced was PBMCs. The origin of the receptors is a woman aged 30 to 39 in good health and CMV-seropositive.

This chain links TRBV18 with TRBJ1-2; unclear D gene. The germline V and J ends were trimmed by 1 base and 5 bases, with 14 bases remaining between them. There are 15 residues in the CDR3. CDR1 and CDR2 (germline): KGHSH, LQKENI. The CDR3 protein is CASSPQGGGLYGYTF. The CDR3 DNA reads as TGTGCCAGCTCACCACAGGGCGGAGGCCTATATGGCTACACCTTC.

The rearrangement links TRBV28 to TRBJ1-2; no clear D. The V gene's germline CDR1 is MDHEN and CDR2 SYDVKM. This CDR3 has 12 residues. V was shortened by 3 bases and J by 8 bases, with 10 bases between the two germline ends. The DNA of the CDR3 is TGTGCCAGCAGTTTTCTCGGGTTAGGCTACACCTTC. Amino acids: CASSFLGLGYTF.

This clone was seen just once. The gene calls are TRBV7-6 and TRBJ1-1; D call uncertain. CDR1 SGHVS and CDR2 FNYEAQ come from the germline V gene. The CDR3 length is 14 residues. V was cut by 5 bases and J by 6 bases, with 16 bases left in between. DNA for the CDR3: TGTGCCAGCAGCCCTACGGAGGGATTGCCTGAAGCTTTCTTT. It is translated as CASSPTEGLPEAFF.

V and J are TRBV6-5 and TRBJ1-2, with D possibly matching TRBD1 (5 bases). Looked up from germline, CDR1 is MNHEY and CDR2 is SVGAGI. The CDR3 runs 13 residues. Trimming took 6 bases from V and 0 from J, leaving 8 bases between them. CDR3 sequence reads: CASRTDTNYGYTF. The CDR3 DNA reads TGTGCCAGCAGGACAGATACTAACTATGGCTACACCTTC.

The chain links TRBV5-1 to TRBJ1-2, with D perhaps TRBD1 (6 bases). Trimming took off 3 bases at V and 8 bases at J, with 11 bases between the two ends. The V gene's germline CDR1 is SGHRS and CDR2 YFSETQ. This CDR3 has 12 amino acids. CDR3 sequence reads: CASSSTGEGYTF. The CDR3 coding sequence is TGCGCCAGCAGCTCGACAGGAGAAGGCTACACCTTC.

The chain joins TRBV29-1 to TRBJ2-1; D call uncertain. This CDR3 comprises 11 residues. V was trimmed by 4 bases and J by 3 bases, leaving 4 bases between them. CDR1 is SQVTM and CDR2 is ANQGSEA in the germline V gene. The CDR3 DNA reads TGCAGCGTTGTCCTCTACAATGAGCAGTTCTTC. It is translated as CSVVLYNEQFF.

This clone was counted a single time. This chain joins TRBV2 and TRBJ2-7; D possibly corresponds to TRBD1 (5 bases). The V end was cut by 7 bases, the J end by 4 bases, with 11 bases between. There are 12 residues in the CDR3. Germline V gene sequence: CDR1 SNHLY, CDR2 FYNNEI. The CDR3 coding sequence is TGTGCCAGCATCAGGGAAGGGTACGAGCAGTACTTC. Protein sequence: CASIREGYEQYF.

J is TRBJ2-1 and V is TRBV29-1; D is unclear. CDR3 length equals 12 residues. From germline, CDR1 is SQVTM and CDR2 ANQGSEA. V dropped 2 bases and J dropped 5 bases, with 7 bases sitting between them. The CDR3 region is CSVELRNNEQFF. The CDR3 DNA reads TGCAGCGTTGAACTCCGTAACAATGAGCAGTTCTTC.

This clone has just one count. V is TRBV5-6 and J is TRBJ1-2; D remains ambiguous. V was clipped by 0 bases and J by 8 bases, with 11 bases between them. The CDR3 contains 13 residues. The germline V gene encodes CDR1 SGHDT and CDR2 YYEEEE. CDR3: CASSLEWAWGYTF. The CDR3 nucleotides are TGTGCCAGCAGCTTGGAGTGGGCTTGGGGCTACACCTTC.

This chain joins TRBV6-1 and TRBJ1-1; 8 bases agree with TRBD1. The germline gives CDR1 MNHNS, CDR2 SASEGT. The CDR3 length is 14 residues. The V segment lost 7 bases and the J segment 0 bases; nucleotides outside the gene matches: 4. The CDR3 nucleotides read TGTGCCAGCACCACGGGACAGGTGAACACTGAAGCTTTCTTT. It translates to CASTTGQVNTEAFF.

This clone has a single count. The V and J genes are TRBV5-4 and TRBJ1-2; 9 nucleotides line up with TRBD1. With 4 bases clipped from V and 6 bases from J, the junction kept 16 bases outside the gene matches. CDR1 is SGHNT, CDR2 YYREEE, per germline (reference sequence). This CDR3 spans 17 amino acids. CDR3 coding DNA: TGTGCCAGCAGCCCAGAGGTCCGGGACAGGGATTGGAATGGCTACACCTTC. It encodes CASSPEVRDRDWNGYTF.

This chain connects TRBV6-5 to TRBJ1-4, with 8 bases that match TRBD1. The J segment lost 5 bases and the V segment lost 6 bases, leaving 5 bases of the junction unmatched. Germline V gene sequence: CDR1 MNHEY, CDR2 SVGAGI. The CDR3 length is 14 residues. CDR3 in amino acids: CASRPDRVNEKLFF. As DNA, the CDR3 is TGTGCCAGCAGACCGGACAGGGTAAATGAAAAACTGTTTTTT.

The chain uses TRBV6-6 and TRBJ2-1; weak D call: TRBD1 (5 bases). Germline CDR1 reads MNHNY; CDR2 reads SVGAGI (reference sequence). Trimming removed 10 bases at V and 1 base at J, with 11 bases between. The CDR3 extends over 13 amino acids. CDR3 in amino acids: CATLTGSYNEQFF. CDR3 nucleotides: TGTGCCACCCTAACAGGTTCCTACAATGAGCAGTTCTTC.

V and J are TRBV19 and TRBJ2-7, with D uncertain. The V gene lost 1 base and the J gene lost 2 bases, with 3 bases spanning the gap. Germline assignment: CDR1 LNHDA and CDR2 SQIVND (reference sequence). This CDR3 region has 12 residues. This chain's CDR3 is CASSIGTYEQYF. The CDR3 DNA follows: TGTGCCAGTAGTATAGGAACCTACGAGCAGTACTTC.

The J gene is TRBJ2-7, the V gene TRBV27, with D perhaps given as TRBD1 or TRBD2 (7 bases each). This CDR3 has 14 amino acids. The germline CDR1 and CDR2 sequences are MNHEY and SMNVEV (reference sequence). V lost 8 bases and J 5 bases, leaving 19 bases between the germline ends. In DNA, the CDR3 is TGTGCCAGCGGATACAGGGGAGGGAACCACGAGCAGTACTTC. Translating gives CASGYRGGNHEQYF.

V and J are TRBV6-5 and TRBJ1-2; D unresolved. The germline V and J ends were trimmed by 5 bases and 2 bases, with 9 bases remaining between them. CDR3 length: 13 residues. Germline V gene sequence: CDR1 MNHEY, CDR2 SVGAGI. CDR3 sequence reads: CASSNLDNYGYTF. DNA of the CDR3: TGTGCCAGCAGTAACTTGGACAACTATGGCTACACCTTC.

This clone was seen once. The V gene is TRBV27, the J gene TRBJ1-5; maybe TRBD1 (5 bases). With 4 bases removed from V and 1 base from J, the gap between germline ends came to 8 bases. The CDR3 contains 14 residues. Germline CDR1 and CDR2: MNHEY and SMNVEV (reference sequence). The CDR3 nucleotides are TGTGCCAGCAGTTCGGGGGGGAGCAATCAGCCCCAGCATTTT. This encodes CASSSGGSNQPQHF.

This clone appeared a few times. CDR3 amino acids: CSADHQETQYF. The DNA for the CDR3 is TGCAGTGCGGACCACCAAGAGACCCAGTACTTC. The chain recombines TRBV20-1 with TRBJ2-5; D gene ambiguous. Germline V gene sequence: CDR1 DFQATT, CDR2 SNEGSKA (reference sequence). This CDR3 region has 11 residues. Trimming shortened V by 6 bases and J by 0 bases, and 5 bases separated the two germline ends.